The T cell receptor (beta chain) described here comes from a study of T-cell memory formation after mild COVID-19. Study-level background: There were largely donor-specific TCR clusters. Study-wide points: Day 15 to 85 contracting clones showed balanced CD4/CD8; day 15 to 37 expanders favored CD4+.

Constant-segment primers served in 5'RACE that generated TCR alpha and TCR beta cDNA libraries bearing sample barcodes and UMIs. TCRdb analysed the 5' RACE reads with MiXCR anew, one entry per CDR3 protein. Among some 13,000 distinct CDR3 sequences listed, about 12% were seen once. This clonotype is deemed medium-sized (0.01 to 0.1%). Its antigen is not identified. The J segment lost 8 bases and the V segment lost 5 bases, leaving 19 bases of the junction unmatched. The CDR3 spans 18 residues. CDR1 is SGHVS and CDR2 is FNYEAQ in the germline V gene. Sequencing was carried out using PBMCs or a T cell subset sorted from them (not recorded which). The rearrangement joins TRBV7-6 to TRBJ2-1; the match to TRBD1 covers 9 bases. This sequence was found in an adult woman who had mild COVID-19 (a few samples of this study predate the infection). Cell type and time point are not known. CDR3 loop: CASSPYGRHRGRIYEQFF. CDR3 DNA: TGTGCCAGCAGCCCGTATGGGCGCCACAGGGGGCGCATCTATGAGCAGTTCTTC.